The T cell receptor beta chain under discussion was sequenced for a study of CD8+CD57+ T cells in acquired aplastic anemia. About the study: An average of roughly 3 ug of DNA was obtained from sorted CD4+ and CD8+ cells.

Per germline, CDR1 SGHTA and CDR2 FQGNSA. V was cut by 4 bases and J by 9 bases, with 21 bases left in between. The CDR3 is 15 amino acids. Note on this clonotype: The antigen is unknown.

TCR beta VDJ and CDR3 were profiled, and genomic DNA was the template. TCRdb processed the reads anew with MiXCR; each CDR3 protein has one entry. The sample contains 150,000 to 200,000 distinct CDR3 sequences, about 64% of which appear only once. General study results and limits: Found in both controls and patients were fewer than 35 CD8+ CDR3 sequences. Patients did not significantly differ from controls in CD8+ Simpson's diversity.

V and J are TRBV7-2 and TRBJ2-5; D is perhaps TRBD2 (7 bases). The sequenced sample was sorted CD4+, CD8+, or CD8+CD57+ T cells (not recorded which) from PBMCs. This TCR derives from a human donor in good health. CDR3 sequence: CASSYFGGGQEAQYF. In nucleotides, the CDR3 is TGTGCCAGCAGCTATTTTGGGGGGGGGCAGGAGGCCCAGTACTTC.